This TCR beta chain was identified in a study of shared clonotypes between healthy human individuals. Study-level results: On the whole, naive subsets had larger estimated richness than memory subsets had.

The table came from immunoSEQ multiplex PCR; TCRdb's copy has only in-frame clones and leaves some out. The sample includes 2 million to 2.5 million clones, 95% of them seen just once. As for this clone: The target antigen is unknown. The same CDR3 arises from other DNA sequences in this sample as well.

The CDR3 length is 15 residues. The V gene's germline CDR1 is KGHSH and CDR2 LQKENI. The ends lost 4 bases at V and 1 base at J; junction bases unmatched: 5. The specimen was naive CD4+ T cells sorted from blood. Regarding subset: CD45RA+ positively selected. V is TRBV18 and J is TRBJ1-1; 8 bases fit TRBD1. This clonotype was sampled from a young man in good health. In DNA, the CDR3 is TGTGCCAGCTCACTCCTCGGACAGGGGAACACTGAAGCTTTCTTT. Translated: CASSLLGQGNTEAFF.